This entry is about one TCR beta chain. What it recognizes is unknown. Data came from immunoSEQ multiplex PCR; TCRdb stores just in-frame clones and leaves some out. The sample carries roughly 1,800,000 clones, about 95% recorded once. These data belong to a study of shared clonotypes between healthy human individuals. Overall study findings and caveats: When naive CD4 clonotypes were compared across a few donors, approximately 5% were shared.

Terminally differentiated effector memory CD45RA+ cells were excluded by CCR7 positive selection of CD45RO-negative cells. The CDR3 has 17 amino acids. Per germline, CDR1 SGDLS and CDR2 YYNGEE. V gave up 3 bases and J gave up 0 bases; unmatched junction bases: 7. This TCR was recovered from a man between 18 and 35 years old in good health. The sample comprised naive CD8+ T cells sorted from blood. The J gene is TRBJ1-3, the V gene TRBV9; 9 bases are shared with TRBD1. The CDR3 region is CASSATGGWHSGNTIYF. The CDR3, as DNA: TGTGCCAGCAGCGCAACAGGGGGCTGGCACTCTGGAAACACCATATATTTT.